This TCR beta chain emerged from a study of T-cell reconstitution after alpha-beta-depleted transplantation in children. Preparing the TCRbeta library involved the use of unique molecular identifiers. Using its own MiXCR run on the PCR reads, TCRdb lists one record per CDR3 protein. The profile covers about 610,000 distinct CDR3 sequences, with roughly 10% appearing a single time and about 4.3% taken by the ten largest. V was cut by 4 bases and J by 0 bases, with 16 bases left in between. The CDR3 runs 16 residues. Per the germline V gene, CDR1 is SGHDT and CDR2 is YYEEEE. The sequence was obtained from a human donor who donated a stem cell graft to a child with acute myeloid leukemia. The V gene is TRBV5-6, the J gene TRBJ1-2; no firm D call. The sequencing here drew on PBMCs from the stem cell graft donor, taken from the stem cell graft. CDR3 bases: TGTGCCAGCAGCCGCCCGACTCCTAGCTCTAACTATGGCTACACCTTC. Translation gives CASSRPTPSSNYGYTF.